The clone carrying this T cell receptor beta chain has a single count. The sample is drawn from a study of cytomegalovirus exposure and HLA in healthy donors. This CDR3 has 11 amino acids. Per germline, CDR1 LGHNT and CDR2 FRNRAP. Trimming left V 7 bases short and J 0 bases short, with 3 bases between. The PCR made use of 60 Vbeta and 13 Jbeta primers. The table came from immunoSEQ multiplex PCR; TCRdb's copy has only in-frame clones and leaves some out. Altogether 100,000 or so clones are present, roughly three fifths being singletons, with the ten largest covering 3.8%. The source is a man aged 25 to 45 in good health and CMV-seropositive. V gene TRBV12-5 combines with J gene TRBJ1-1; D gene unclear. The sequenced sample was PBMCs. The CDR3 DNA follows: TGTGCTAGTGTCTTGAACACTGAAGCTTTCTTT. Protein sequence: CASVLNTEAFF.